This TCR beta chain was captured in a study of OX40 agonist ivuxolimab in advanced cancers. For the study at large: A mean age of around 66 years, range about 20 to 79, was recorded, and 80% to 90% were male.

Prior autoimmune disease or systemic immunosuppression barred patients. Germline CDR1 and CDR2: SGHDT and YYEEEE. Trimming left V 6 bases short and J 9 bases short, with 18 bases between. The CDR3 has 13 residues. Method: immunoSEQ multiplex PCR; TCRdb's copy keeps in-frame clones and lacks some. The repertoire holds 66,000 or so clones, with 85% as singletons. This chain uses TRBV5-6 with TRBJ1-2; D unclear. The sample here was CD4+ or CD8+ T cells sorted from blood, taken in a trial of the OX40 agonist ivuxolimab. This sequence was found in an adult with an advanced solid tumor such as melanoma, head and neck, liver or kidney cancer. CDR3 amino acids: CASTLERVGSYTF. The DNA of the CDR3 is TGTGCCAGCACCCTCGAGAGGGTTGGGAGCTACACCTTC.